The next 23 T cell receptor beta chains were all read from a single sample in a study of Graves' ophthalmopathy and Graves' hyperthyroidism. RNA transcripts were the template, and TCR beta CDR3 regions were amplified from them. HTBI primers primed a first-round RT-PCR, and a second-round multiplex PCR followed. MiXCR, run by TCRdb on the multiplex PCR reads, gives a single entry per CDR3 protein. This table has 150,000 to 200,000 distinct CDR3 sequences, around two fifths appearing once. Source material: peripheral blood. These receptor sequences come from a young man with Graves' ophthalmopathy.

This clonotype was observed many times. This chain connects TRBV12-3 or TRBV12-4 to TRBJ1-6; maybe TRBD1 (6 bases). The CDR3 is 15 amino acids. V lost 6 bases and J lost 9, with 18 bases in between. The CDR3, as DNA: TGTGCCAGCAGCCAGGATGGGGGGGCTCGTTCACCCCTCCACTTT. It translates to CASSQDGGARSPLHF.

By proportion, this clonotype is medium-sized (0.01 to 0.1%). The CDR3 nucleotides read TGCAGTGCTATGGAACGCGGGGCCTACGAGCAGTACTTC. As protein: CSAMERGAYEQYF. The V call is TRBV20-1, the J call TRBJ2-7; tentative D call: TRBD2 (6 bases). The CDR3 totals 13 residues. V was trimmed by 4 bases and J by 2 bases, leaving 12 bases between them. CDR1 and CDR2 (germline): DFQATT, SNEGSKA (reference sequence).

The chain combines TRBV19 with TRBJ1-5; D uncertain. CDR1 and CDR2 (germline): LNHDA, SQIVND (reference sequence). Trimming took off 7 bases at V and 0 bases at J, with 10 bases between the two ends. The CDR3 runs 14 residues. CDR3 in amino acids: CASTGVYSNQPQHF. In DNA, the CDR3 is TGTGCCAGTACCGGGGTGTATAGCAATCAGCCCCAGCATTTT. The complete variable domain, with remaining parts taken from reference TRBV19 and TRBJ1-5, reads DGGITQSPKYLFRKEGQNVTLSCEQNLNHDAMYWYRQDPGQGLRLIYYSQIVNDFQKGDIAEGYSVSREKKESFPLTVTSAQKNPTAFYLCASTGVYSNQPQHFGDGTRLSIL.

This clonotype was detected many times. The chain joins TRBV27 to TRBJ1-5; TRBD1 matches at 8 bases. The CDR3 is 19 amino acids. Germline V CDR1 and CDR2: MNHEY, SMNVEV (reference sequence). V was clipped by 3 bases and J by 9 bases; unmatched bases: 22. The CDR3 loop reads CASSFSAGTGPFRGRPQHF. CDR3 in DNA: TGTGCCAGCAGTTTTTCCGCCGGGACAGGCCCTTTTCGGGGGCGGCCCCAGCATTTT.

This clonotype was seen at least ten times. This chain links TRBV28 with TRBJ2-4; either TRBD1 or TRBD2 may fit D (5 bases each). Trimming took off 3 bases at V and 7 bases at J, with 10 bases between the two ends. The V gene's germline CDR1 is MDHEN and CDR2 SYDVKM. The CDR3 length is 13 residues. CDR3 amino acids: CASSLERGNIQYF. The CDR3 region has the DNA TGTGCCAGCAGTTTGGAGAGGGGTAACATTCAGTACTTC. Filled out from reference TRBV28 and TRBJ2-4, the complete variable domain reads DVKVTQSSRYLVKRTGEKVFLECVQDMDHENMFWYRQDPGLGLRLIYFSYDVKMKEKGDIPEGYSVSREKKERFSLILESASTNQTSMYLCASSLERGNIQYFGAGTRLSVL.

This clonotype came up many times. The V and J genes are TRBV20-1 and TRBJ1-1; 9 bases are shared with TRBD1. Per the germline V gene, CDR1 is DFQATT and CDR2 is SNEGSKA (reference sequence). After removal of 0 bases from V and 4 bases from J, the junction contained 9 bases not matched to a gene. The CDR3 is 16 residues long. The CDR3: CSARDLGTGLSTEAFF. The CDR3 DNA is TGCAGTGCTAGAGATCTTGGGACAGGGTTGTCCACTGAAGCTTTCTTT.

This clonotype came up many times. V is TRBV30 and J is TRBJ2-5; TRBD1 aligns across 9 bases. Germline V gene data show CDR1 as GTSNPN and CDR2 as SVGIG (reference sequence). This CDR3 has 16 residues. V lost 0 bases and J lost 2; bases outside the gene matches: 7. CDR3 loop: CAWSVIVGQGQETQYF. CDR3 bases: TGTGCCTGGAGTGTAATCGTCGGACAGGGGCAAGAGACCCAGTACTTC.

This clonotype was counted only a few times. The gene calls are TRBV19 and TRBJ1-2; D might be TRBD1 (5 bases). V lost 3 bases and J 1 base, leaving 9 bases between the germline ends. CDR1 is LNHDA, CDR2 SQIVND, per germline (reference sequence). The CDR3 spans 14 residues. DNA for the CDR3: TGTGCCAGTAGTATGAGCGACAGTAACTATGGCTACACCTTC. Translation: CASSMSDSNYGYTF.

V usage is TRBV6-1 and J usage is TRBJ1-5; D is possibly TRBD1 (6 bases). The germline V and J ends were trimmed by 5 bases and 7 bases, with 15 bases remaining between them. Germline lookup yields CDR1 MNHNS and CDR2 SASEGT. The CDR3 runs 14 residues. The CDR3 reads CASSPGQRGQPQHF. The DNA of the CDR3 is TGTGCCAGCAGTCCCGGACAGCGAGGCCAGCCCCAGCATTTT.

The V call is TRBV6-1, the J call TRBJ1-2, with D perhaps TRBD1 (5 bases). Trimming stripped 4 bases from V and 0 bases from J, with 12 bases between. CDR1 and CDR2 (germline): MNHNS, SASEGT. The CDR3 consists of 15 residues. The CDR3 reads CASSGGGHPNYGYTF. The CDR3 coding sequence is TGTGCCAGCAGTGGGGGCGGACATCCTAACTATGGCTACACCTTC.

In this sample, this clonotype turned up many times. This chain links TRBV6-2 or TRBV6-3 with TRBJ1-3; D remains unclear. Trimming pared 4 bases from V and 2 bases from J, leaving 12 bases between. Germline V gene sequence: CDR1 MNHEY, CDR2 SVGEGT. The length of the CDR3 is 15 residues. CDR3 coding DNA: TGTGCCAGCAGTTTTTTGAGCGGCCCTGGAAACACCATATATTTT. Encoded protein: CASSFLSGPGNTIYF.

This chain joins TRBV6-5 and TRBJ2-5, with D possibly TRBD1 on 6 matching bases. V dropped 0 bases and J dropped 1 base, with 15 bases sitting between them. This CDR3 comprises 17 residues. CDR1 and CDR2 (germline): MNHEY, SVGAGI. This chain's CDR3 is CASSYSTVGDIQETQYF. The CDR3 coding sequence is TGTGCCAGCAGTTACTCGACGGTGGGGGACATCCAAGAGACCCAGTACTTC.

The sample holds many counts of this clonotype. The gene calls are TRBV7-6 and TRBJ2-7; no firm D call. This CDR3 is 14 amino acids long. The V gene's germline CDR1 is SGHVS and CDR2 FNYEAQ. V shed 7 bases and J shed 3 bases, with 16 bases lying between them. The CDR3 DNA follows: TGTGCCAGCACCCCAACGAACGGTGACTACGAGCAGTACTTC. It translates to CASTPTNGDYEQYF.

This clonotype was detected ten times or more. A read error may account for a junction end that differs from germline. CDR3 sequence reads: CTSSPPGLRNTEAFF. In DNA form, the CDR3 reads TGTACCAGCAGTCCCCCGGGACTCCGGAACACTGAAGCTTTCTTT. The J gene is TRBJ1-1, the V gene TRBV27, with a tentative D call TRBD1 (5 bases). The CDR3 is made up of 15 amino acids. Germline V gene sequence: CDR1 MNHEY, CDR2 SMNVEV (reference sequence).

V usage is TRBV6-2 or TRBV6-3 and J usage is TRBJ2-7; a weak D match, TRBD2 (6 bases). Germline V gene data show CDR1 as MNHEY and CDR2 as SVGEGT. The germline V and J ends were trimmed by 6 bases and 7 bases, with 22 bases remaining between them. CDR3 length: 15 amino acids. The CDR3 loop reads CASSRLAQNTGEQYF. The CDR3 DNA follows: TGTGCCAGCAGCCGCCTAGCGCAAAACACCGGGGAGCAGTACTTC.

The chain couples TRBV20-1 to TRBJ2-5; 9 bases line up with TRBD2. The CDR3 is 11 amino acids. V shed 8 bases, J shed 5 bases, and the junction held 3 bases outside the gene matches. In germline, CDR1 is DFQATT, CDR2 SNEGSKA (reference sequence). CDR3 in amino acids: CSIAGDETQYF. As DNA, the CDR3 is TGCAGTATAGCGGGGGATGAGACCCAGTACTTC.

This clonotype was detected many times. The rearrangement uses TRBV4-1 and TRBJ2-7; D possibly matches TRBD1 or TRBD2 (6 bases each). This CDR3 is 17 amino acids long. CDR1 MGHRA and CDR2 YSYEKL come from the germline V gene. V lost 0 bases and J 5 bases, leaving 20 bases between the germline ends. CDR3 loop: CASSQDGGGTLVDEQYF. The CDR3 DNA reads TGCGCCAGCAGCCAAGATGGGGGCGGGACCCTGGTGGACGAGCAGTACTTC.

The gene calls are TRBV7-2 and TRBJ2-6; the D gene is possibly TRBD1 (5 bases). The CDR3 runs to 12 residues. Germline-derived CDR1 and CDR2 are SGHTA and FQGNSA. V shed 4 bases and J shed 9 bases, with 7 bases lying between them. The DNA of the CDR3 is TGTGCCAGCAGCTCCAGGGACAACGTCCTGACTTTC. It is translated as CASSSRDNVLTF.

This clonotype has just one count. This chain connects TRBV12-3 or TRBV12-4 to TRBJ2-4; D is unclear. The V gene lost 6 bases and the J gene lost 0 bases, with 9 bases spanning the gap. The CDR3 totals 14 residues. DNA for the CDR3: TGTGCCAGCAGCCCCCATGTAGCCAAAAACATTCAGTACTTC. Its protein product is CASSPHVAKNIQYF.

V and J are TRBV19 and TRBJ2-7; D is unclear. Trimming stripped 5 bases from V and 3 bases from J, with 11 bases between. This CDR3 comprises 13 residues. Germline CDR1 is LNHDA and CDR2 is SQIVND (reference sequence). The DNA for the CDR3 is TGTGCCAGTAGTGGGCAGGCGAACTACGAGCAGTACTTC. It is translated as CASSGQANYEQYF.

This chain uses TRBV6-2 or TRBV6-3 with TRBJ2-2; the D is unclear. The CDR3 has 14 amino acids. Germline lookup yields CDR1 MNHEY and CDR2 SVGEGT. With 2 bases removed from V and 5 bases from J, the gap between germline ends came to 9 bases. CDR3 sequence: CASSYHIPTGELFF. Written as DNA, the CDR3 is TGTGCCAGCAGTTACCATATACCAACCGGGGAGCTGTTTTTT.

This chain joins TRBV6-1 and TRBJ2-5; D is perhaps TRBD2 (6 bases). The V gene lost 7 bases and the J gene lost 6 bases, with 18 bases spanning the gap. Germline V CDR1 and CDR2: MNHNS, SASEGT. CDR3 length: 14 residues. CDR3 coding DNA: TGTGCCAGCATCTGGTCGGGGGTTGGACAGACCCAGTACTTC. Its protein is CASIWSGVGQTQYF.

This clonotype was found many times. This chain uses TRBV27 with TRBJ2-7; D unclear. V shed 3 bases and J shed 0 bases, with 12 bases lying between them. The CDR3 is 15 residues long. In germline, CDR1 is MNHEY, CDR2 SMNVEV (reference sequence). The CDR3 DNA sequence: TGTGCCAGCAGTTTGGAGCGCCAAAGCTCCTACGAGCAGTACTTC. Protein sequence: CASSLERQSSYEQYF.